This T cell receptor (beta chain) stems from a study of blood T cell repertoires in COVID-19. Study-level background: Acute-phase and convalescent COVID-19 samples originated in the United States, Italy and Spain.

Patients of the Seattle cohort, enrolled during active infection, were followed longitudinally. Profiled with immunoSEQ multiplex PCR; TCRdb holds only in-frame clones, not every one. Among about 200,000 clones listed, 82% were seen once. A word on this clone: The sample contains more than one DNA sequence encoding this CDR3.

This CDR3 comprises 15 residues. Germline lookup yields CDR1 MNHEY and CDR2 SMNVEV (reference sequence). The ends lost 2 bases at V and 5 bases at J; junction bases unmatched: 4. The sequenced material came from peripheral blood. This chain links TRBV27 with TRBJ2-2; 8 nucleotides match TRBD2. The TCR was taken from a woman in her sixties or seventies with COVID-19, enrolled during active disease. The CDR3 coding sequence is TGTGCCAGCAGTTTACCGGGAGGGCCAACCGGGGAGCTGTTTTTT. The encoded protein is CASSLPGGPTGELFF.